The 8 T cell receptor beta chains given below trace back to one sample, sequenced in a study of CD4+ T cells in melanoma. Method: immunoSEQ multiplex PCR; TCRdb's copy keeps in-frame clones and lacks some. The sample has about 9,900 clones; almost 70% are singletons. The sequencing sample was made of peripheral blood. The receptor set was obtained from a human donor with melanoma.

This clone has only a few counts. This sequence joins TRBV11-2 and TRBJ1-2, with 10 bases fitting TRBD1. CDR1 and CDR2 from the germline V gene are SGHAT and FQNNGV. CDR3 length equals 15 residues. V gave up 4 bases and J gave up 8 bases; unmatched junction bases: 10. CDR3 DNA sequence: TGTGCCAGCAGCTCCTCACCCGGGACAGGGGACGGCTACACCTTC. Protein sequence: CASSSSPGTGDGYTF.

For the CDR3, the DNA is TGTGCCAGCAGTTTCCGGGGCTACCTGAGCTCCTACGAGCAGTACTTC. This translates into CASSFRGYLSSYEQYF. The chain employs TRBV28 and TRBJ2-7; D possibly uses TRBD1 or TRBD2 (5 bases each). Germline lookup yields CDR1 MDHEN and CDR2 SYDVKM. The germline V and J ends were trimmed by 3 bases and 0 bases, with 15 bases remaining between them. CDR3 length equals 16 residues.

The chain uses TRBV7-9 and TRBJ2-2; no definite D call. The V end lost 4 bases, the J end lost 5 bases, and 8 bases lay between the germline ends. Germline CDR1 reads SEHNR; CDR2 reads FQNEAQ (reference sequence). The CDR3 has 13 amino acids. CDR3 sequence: CASSSPGTGELFF. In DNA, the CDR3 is TGTGCCAGCAGCTCCCCCGGGACCGGGGAGCTGTTTTTT.

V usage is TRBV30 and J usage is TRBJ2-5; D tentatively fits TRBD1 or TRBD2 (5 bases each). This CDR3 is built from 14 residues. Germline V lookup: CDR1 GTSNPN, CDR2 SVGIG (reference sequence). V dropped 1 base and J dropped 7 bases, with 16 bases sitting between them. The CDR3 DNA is TGTGCCTGGAGTGACACGGGGCGGGCTGCGACCCAGTACTTC. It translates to CAWSDTGRAATQYF.

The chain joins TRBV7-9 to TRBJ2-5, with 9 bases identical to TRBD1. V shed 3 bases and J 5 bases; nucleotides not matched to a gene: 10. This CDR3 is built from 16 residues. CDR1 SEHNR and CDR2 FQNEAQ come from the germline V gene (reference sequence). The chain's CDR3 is CASSLKGQGRGETQYF. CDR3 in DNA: TGTGCCAGCAGCTTGAAAGGACAGGGGAGAGGGGAGACCCAGTACTTC.

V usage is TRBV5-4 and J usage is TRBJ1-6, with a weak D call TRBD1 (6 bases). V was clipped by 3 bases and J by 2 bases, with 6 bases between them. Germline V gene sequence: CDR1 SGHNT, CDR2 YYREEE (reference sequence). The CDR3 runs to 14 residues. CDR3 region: CASSSGAYNSPLHF. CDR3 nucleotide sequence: TGTGCCAGCAGCTCAGGGGCCTATAATTCACCCCTCCACTTT.

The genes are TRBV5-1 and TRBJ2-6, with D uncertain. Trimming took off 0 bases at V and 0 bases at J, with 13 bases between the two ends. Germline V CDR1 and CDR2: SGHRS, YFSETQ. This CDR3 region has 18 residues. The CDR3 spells CASSLGGRLSSGANVLTF. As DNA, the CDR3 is TGCGCCAGCAGCTTGGGAGGCAGATTGAGCTCTGGGGCCAACGTCCTGACTTTC.

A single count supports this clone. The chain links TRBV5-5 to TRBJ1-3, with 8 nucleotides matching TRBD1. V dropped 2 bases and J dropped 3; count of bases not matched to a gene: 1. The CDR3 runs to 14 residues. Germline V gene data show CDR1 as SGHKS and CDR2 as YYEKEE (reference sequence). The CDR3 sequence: CASSFRGLGNTIYF. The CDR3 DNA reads TGTGCCAGCAGCTTCAGGGGGCTTGGAAACACCATATATTTT.